Below are 2 T cell receptor beta chains sequenced from a single sample in a study of control samples from healthy donors and cancer patients. Libraries were prepared by immunoSEQ multiplex PCR; TCRdb keeps only in-frame clonotypes and omits some of them. The repertoire has 130,000 to 150,000 clones, more than 85% of them found once; the top ten carry roughly 5.7%. The material sequenced was blood. The source of these receptors is a man between 18 and 29 years old in good health.

The chain combines TRBV6-4 with TRBJ2-7, with 7 positions matching TRBD1. The CDR3 has 14 amino acids. Unmatched junction bases numbered 3, after V lost 4 bases and J lost 0 bases. The germline V gene encodes CDR1 MRHNA and CDR2 SNTAGT. The CDR3 nucleotides read TGTGCCAGCAGTGCCGGGACAGACTCCTACGAGCAGTACTTC. This codes for CASSAGTDSYEQYF.

This clone showed up just once. This sequence joins TRBV15 and TRBJ1-5, with a possible D match to TRBD1 (5 bases). The germline CDR1 and CDR2 sequences are LNHNV and YYDKDF (reference sequence). The CDR3 contains 14 residues. Trimming took 5 bases from V and 10 from J, leaving 18 bases between them. The CDR3 here is CATSPGTGVYPQHF. CDR3 nucleotide sequence: TGTGCCACCAGCCCCGGGACCGGGGTGTATCCCCAGCATTTT.